Following are 25 T cell receptor beta chains from one sample sequenced in a study of T cell changes during pregnancy in multiple sclerosis. Repertoires were generated with immunoSEQ multiplex PCR, while TCRdb's copy carries only in-frame clones and drops some. Counted here are around 88,000 clones, roughly nine tenths occurring once; the ten biggest clones make up more than 2%. The sequenced sample was peripheral blood, obtained in the first trimester of pregnancy. Source of these receptors: a female donor with multiple sclerosis, enrolled in a pregnancy study.

This clone ranks as medium-sized. The CDR3 sequence is CASSFGQGSYEQYF. The CDR3 nucleotides read TGTGCCAGCAGTTTCGGGCAGGGTTCCTACGAGCAGTACTTC. This chain connects TRBV27 to TRBJ2-7, with D possibly TRBD1 on 5 matching bases. Germline V gene lookup returns CDR1 MNHEY and CDR2 SMNVEV (reference sequence). V dropped 3 bases and J dropped 1 base, with 10 bases sitting between them. This CDR3 is built from 14 residues.

The rearrangement links TRBV5-6 to TRBJ2-7; the match to TRBD1 covers 10 bases. CDR1 is SGHDT and CDR2 is YYEEEE in the germline V gene. The junction had 5 bases not matched to a gene; V was cut back by 1 base and J by 4 bases. The CDR3 is 15 residues long. CDR3 in amino acids: CASSLSGTGVYEQYF. CDR3 sequence (DNA): TGTGCCAGCAGCTTGTCGGGGACAGGGGTGTACGAGCAGTACTTC. The whole variable domain, filled in from reference TRBV5-6 and TRBJ2-7, reads DAGVTQSPTHLIKTRGQQVTLRCSPKSGHDTVSWYQQALGQGPQFIFQYYEEEERQRGNFPDRFSGHQFPNYSSELNVNALLLGDSALYLCASSLSGTGVYEQYFGPGTRLTVT.

V is TRBV5-1 and J is TRBJ2-2; 8 nucleotides agree with TRBD1. CDR3 length: 18 amino acids. Germline V gene data show CDR1 as SGHRS and CDR2 as YFSETQ. J lost 0 bases, V lost 0 bases, and 7 bases had no gene match. This CDR3 reads CASSLVGDRGTNTGELFF. The CDR3 DNA sequence: TGCGCCAGCAGCTTGGTGGGTGACAGGGGAACGAACACCGGGGAGCTGTTTTTT.

The CDR3 region has the DNA TGTGCCAGCAGCCTCGCGGGTGCCGTCTATGGCTACACCTTC. This encodes CASSLAGAVYGYTF. The V call is TRBV9, the J call TRBJ1-2; no clear D. The CDR3 loop spans 14 amino acids. Trimming stripped 4 bases from V and 4 bases from J, with 14 bases between. Germline CDR1 is SGDLS and CDR2 is YYNGEE.

The sample holds one count of this clone. V usage is TRBV18 and J usage is TRBJ2-7; 7 bases agree with TRBD1. This CDR3 comprises 14 residues. The J segment lost 4 bases and the V segment lost 3 bases, leaving 6 bases of the junction unmatched. Germline V gene data show CDR1 as KGHSH and CDR2 as LQKENI. The CDR3 DNA follows: TGTGCCAGCTCACCTGGGACAGATTTGTACGAGCAGTACTTC. This sequence encodes CASSPGTDLYEQYF.

The rearrangement uses TRBV5-6 and TRBJ2-3, with TRBD2 matching 7 bases. The CDR3 totals 17 residues. Germline CDR1 SGHDT, CDR2 YYEEEE. V trimming: 3 bases; J trimming: 1 base; junction bases outside the gene matches: 11. The CDR3 loop reads CASSWATSELRTDTQYF. The CDR3 DNA reads as TGTGCCAGCAGCTGGGCTACTAGCGAGCTACGCACAGATACGCAGTATTTT. Variable domain in full (rest from reference TRBV5-6 and TRBJ2-3): DAGVTQSPTHLIKTRGQQVTLRCSPKSGHDTVSWYQQALGQGPQFIFQYYEEEERQRGNFPDRFSGHQFPNYSSELNVNALLLGDSALYLCASSWATSELRTDTQYFGPGTRLTVL.

The chain links TRBV19 to TRBJ1-2; no clear D gene. The germline gives CDR1 LNHDA, CDR2 SQIVND (reference sequence). Trimming took off 1 base at V and 4 bases at J, with 10 bases between the two ends. CDR3 size: 14 residues. Here the CDR3 DNA reads TGTGCCAGTAGTATAGGACGGGATATCTATGGCTACACCTTC. Protein product: CASSIGRDIYGYTF.

V and J are TRBV7-2 and TRBJ1-1; no reliable D call. The CDR3 loop spans 14 amino acids. Trimming shortened V by 3 bases and J by 3 bases, and 11 bases separated the two germline ends. The germline gives CDR1 SGHTA, CDR2 FQGNSA. CDR3 sequence: CASSLLVGDTEAFF. The CDR3 DNA reads TGTGCCAGCAGCTTGCTCGTCGGGGACACTGAAGCTTTCTTT.

The chain uses TRBV28 and TRBJ2-3; TRBD2 matches at 13 bases. The CDR3 contains 20 residues. The junction had 13 bases not matched to a gene; V was cut back by 1 base and J by 3 bases. CDR1 MDHEN and CDR2 SYDVKM come from the germline V gene. The CDR3 DNA is TGTGCCAGCAGTTTATCGTTGGGACTAGCGGGATATCCTGGGACAGATACGCAGTATTTT. Translation gives CASSLSLGLAGYPGTDTQYF.

This chain connects TRBV12-5 to TRBJ2-1, with TRBD2 matching 7 bases. Germline-derived CDR1 and CDR2 are LGHNT and FRNRAP. This CDR3 has 17 amino acids. Trimming removed 6 bases from V and 7 bases from J; junction bases left unmatched: 18. The DNA of the CDR3 is TGTGCTAGTGGCCGGCAGGGTTTGGCGGGAGATACTAATGAGCAGTTCTTC. This gives the protein CASGRQGLAGDTNEQFF.

This clone has just one count. The J gene is TRBJ1-5, the V gene TRBV19; 10 bases match TRBD1. In germline, CDR1 is LNHDA, CDR2 SQIVND (reference sequence). This CDR3 has 18 residues. V dropped 2 bases and J dropped 1; count of bases not matched to a gene: 8. CDR3 sequence (DNA): TGTGCCAGTAGTATACCGGGACAGGGGCTTTGGAGCAATCAGCCCCAGCATTTT. Residues: CASSIPGQGLWSNQPQHF.

This clone was seen more than once but under ten times. The rearrangement links TRBV4-1 to TRBJ1-5, with D hard to call. Germline CDR1 reads MGHRA; CDR2 reads YSYEKL. CDR3 size: 15 residues. V was cut by 1 base and J by 3 bases, with 10 bases left in between. As DNA, the CDR3 is TGCGCCAGCAGCCAAGTCGACACTCCCAATCAGCCCCAGCATTTT. As protein: CASSQVDTPNQPQHF.

The gene calls are TRBV6-5 and TRBJ2-1; TRBD2 aligns across 9 bases. The CDR3 length is 12 residues. The germline gives CDR1 MNHEY, CDR2 SVGAGI. The V segment lost 7 bases and the J segment 5 bases; nucleotides outside the gene matches: 0. The chain's CDR3 is CASTSGNNEQFF. CDR3 bases: TGTGCCAGCACTAGCGGGAACAATGAGCAGTTCTTC.

The chain employs TRBV7-3 and TRBJ2-7; 9 positions agree with TRBD1. This CDR3 spans 14 amino acids. The germline V gene has CDR1 SGHTA and CDR2 FQGTGA. V was clipped by 5 bases and J by 5 bases; unmatched bases: 7. CDR3 region: CASSPTGGMDEQYF. For the CDR3, the DNA is TGTGCCAGCAGCCCGACAGGGGGGATGGACGAGCAGTACTTC.

The chain recombines TRBV9 with TRBJ2-7; 8 bases align to TRBD2. The CDR3 runs 15 residues. J was trimmed by 5 bases and V by 0 bases; bases with no gene match: 7. CDR1 is SGDLS and CDR2 is YYNGEE in the germline V gene. DNA for the CDR3: TGTGCCAGCAGCGTAGAAACTAGCGGAAGGGACGAGCAGTACTTC. Translating gives CASSVETSGRDEQYF.

The V and J genes are TRBV9 and TRBJ2-1; the match to TRBD1 covers 11 bases. V lost 4 bases and J lost 10; bases outside the gene matches: 7. This CDR3 is 14 amino acids long. Per germline, CDR1 SGDLS and CDR2 YYNGEE. CDR3 DNA: TGTGCCAGCAGCTCAGGACAGGGGGCAGGGGAGCAGTTCTTC. Amino acids: CASSSGQGAGEQFF.

This clone was seen a single time. This rearrangement joins TRBV4-1 to TRBJ2-7; 8 positions agree with TRBD2. The CDR3 is 14 residues long. The ends lost 2 bases at V and 4 bases at J; junction bases unmatched: 4. Germline V lookup: CDR1 MGHRA, CDR2 YSYEKL. The CDR3 reads CASSQFAGGYEQYF. The CDR3 DNA reads TGCGCCAGCAGCCAATTTGCGGGAGGTTACGAGCAGTACTTC.

The gene calls are TRBV28 and TRBJ2-5; 7 nucleotides match TRBD1. Trimming at V came to 8 bases and at J to 1 base, leaving 4 bases not matched to a gene. The CDR3 has 13 amino acids. In germline, CDR1 is MDHEN, CDR2 SYDVKM. CDR3 sequence reads: CASHGQVQETQYF. The CDR3 DNA sequence: TGTGCCAGCCATGGACAGGTCCAAGAGACCCAGTACTTC.

The chain is built from TRBV6-5 and TRBJ1-1, with no clear D. Germline CDR1 is MNHEY and CDR2 is SVGAGI. V lost 0 bases and J 2 bases, leaving 10 bases between the germline ends. The CDR3 covers 15 residues. The CDR3 region has the DNA TGTGCCAGCAGTTACTCGATCGGGGTAAACACTGAAGCTTTCTTT. It translates to CASSYSIGVNTEAFF.

The genes are TRBV29-1 and TRBJ2-7, with D perhaps matching TRBD1 (5 bases). Germline V gives CDR1 SQVTM, CDR2 ANQGSEA. Trimming stripped 7 bases from V and 5 bases from J, with 18 bases between. The CDR3 is 13 residues long. CDR3 in amino acids: CSASQGLQNEQYF. For the CDR3, the DNA is TGCAGCGCCTCTCAGGGTCTGCAAAACGAGCAGTACTTC.

This chain links TRBV30 with TRBJ2-7; possible D gene TRBD1, 6 bases. Germline V gene lookup returns CDR1 GTSNPN and CDR2 SVGIG (reference sequence). Trimming stripped 0 bases from V and 3 bases from J, with 18 bases between. There are 16 residues in the CDR3. The CDR3 coding sequence is TGTGCCTGGAGTGTACTTGTAGGGGGAGCTAGCTACGAGCAGTACTTC. Its protein is CAWSVLVGGASYEQYF.

The chain couples TRBV7-9 to TRBJ1-1, with a tentative D call TRBD1 (6 bases). Trimming left V 7 bases short and J 5 bases short, with 23 bases between. The CDR3 extends over 16 amino acids. Germline-derived CDR1 and CDR2 are SEHNR and FQNEAQ (reference sequence). CDR3 in amino acids: CASTLGDTGKRTEAFF. CDR3 DNA sequence: TGTGCCAGCACCCTTGGCGATACAGGGAAGAGGACTGAAGCTTTCTTT.

This chain joins TRBV6-5 and TRBJ2-3; TRBD1 might be the D (6 bases). CDR3 length: 14 amino acids. The germline CDR1 and CDR2 sequences are MNHEY and SVGAGI. Trimming removed 6 bases from V and 4 bases from J, with 14 bases in between. In DNA form, the CDR3 reads TGTGCCAGCAGCGACAGGTTTCGGTCAGATACGCAGTATTTT. It encodes CASSDRFRSDTQYF.

The count of this clone is one. The chain employs TRBV29-1 and TRBJ1-2; TRBD1 might be the D (5 bases). The germline V and J ends were trimmed by 3 bases and 2 bases, with 10 bases remaining between them. CDR3 length equals 13 residues. Germline CDR1 SQVTM, CDR2 ANQGSEA. In DNA, the CDR3 is TGCAGCGTTGAGAACAGGCTAAACTATGGCTACACCTTC. It yields the protein CSVENRLNYGYTF.

V and J are TRBV6-1 and TRBJ2-2, with 9 bases lining up with TRBD1. Unmatched junction bases numbered 10, after V lost 6 bases and J lost 8 bases. The CDR3 runs 15 residues. Germline CDR1 and CDR2: MNHNS and SASEGT. The CDR3 is CASRTGGAGTGELFF. DNA for the CDR3: TGTGCCAGCAGAACAGGGGGCGCTGGGACTGGGGAGCTGTTTTTT.